This T cell receptor beta chain was sequenced during a study of T-cell reconstitution after alpha-beta-depleted transplantation in children. This CDR3 region has 18 residues. Germline V gene lookup returns CDR1 SGHTA and CDR2 FQGNSA. J was trimmed by 0 bases and V by 5 bases; bases with no gene match: 15. Preparing the TCRbeta library involved the use of unique molecular identifiers. TCRdb called the PCR reads again in MiXCR, with one record for every CDR3 protein. Here the sample spans some 550,000 distinct CDR3 sequences, about 23% being singletons. Study-wide results and caveats: Several hundred graft clones that had expanded were reportedly the source of alpha-beta T cells about two months after transplant.

This clonotype has only a few counts. The antigen remains unidentified. The sample consisted of PBMCs, mostly from graft donor cells, taken 360 days after TCRalphabeta/CD19-depleted stem cell transplant. The chain combines TRBV7-2 with TRBJ1-1, with 7 positions matching TRBD1. This TCR derives from a boy in the first two years of life who had a stem cell transplant for acute myeloid leukemia, so the T cells may come from the graft donor. The CDR3 sequence: CASSGPGQGGLVNTEAFF. Written as DNA, the CDR3 is TGTGCCAGCAGCGGTCCCGGCCAGGGGGGCCTCGTGAACACTGAAGCTTTCTTT.